This is a list of T cell receptor beta chains from one sample in a study of OX40 agonist ivuxolimab in advanced cancers. Measured with immunoSEQ multiplex PCR; TCRdb has only the in-frame clones, and not every one. The sample has 95,000 to 150,000 clones, approximately 90% seen once. Sequences were derived from CD4+ or CD8+ T cells sorted from blood, sampled in a trial of the OX40 agonist ivuxolimab. These receptor sequences come from an adult with an advanced solid tumor such as melanoma, head and neck, liver or kidney cancer. CDR3s include the opening cysteine and the closing phenylalanine or tryptophan. D genes are given only for firm matches. Size is stated for part of the rows, as once, few or many counts, or as a class when the clone is expanded.

TRBV9	16	TRBJ2-1	TRBD2	NA	CASSVEGGRLNGEQFF	TGTGCCAGCAGCGTAGAGGGAGGGCGATTGAACGGTGAGCAGTTCTTC
TRBV5-1	16	TRBJ2-7	TRBD2	NA	CASRGGTAATSYEQYF	TGCGCCAGCAGGGGGGGGACGGCTGCGACCTCCTACGAGCAGTACTTC
TRBV6-5	15	TRBJ1-2	NA	NA	CASSYFLGTPDGYTF	TGTGCCAGCAGTTACTTTCTCGGGACACCCGATGGCTACACCTTC
TRBV11-1	14	TRBJ2-1	TRBD2	NA	CASSFGTSLDEQFF	TGTGCCAGCAGTTTCGGGACTAGCCTCGATGAGCAGTTCTTC
TRBV7-2	15	TRBJ2-3	TRBD2	NA	CASTPLAGGTDTQYF	TGTGCCAGCACCCCACTAGCGGGAGGGACAGATACGCAGTATTTT
TRBV6-5	13	TRBJ1-2	NA	NA	CASSLDRTEGYTF	TGTGCCAGCAGTTTGGACAGAACCGAGGGCTACACCTTC
TRBV18	15	TRBJ1-1	NA	NA	CASSPALGGNTEAFF	TGTGCCAGCTCACCCGCCCTGGGGGGGAACACTGAAGCTTTCTTT
TRBV7-2	16	TRBJ2-6	NA	NA	CASRRDAYSGANVLTF	TGTGCCAGCAGGAGGGACGCGTACTCTGGGGCCAACGTCCTGACTTTC
TRBV23-1	13	TRBJ2-2	NA	NA	CASSPPNAGELFF	TGCGCCAGCAGTCCGCCAAACGCCGGGGAGCTGTTTTTT
TRBV9	13	TRBJ1-2	TRBD1	NA	CASSEGQLYGYTF	TGTGCCAGCAGCGAGGGACAGCTTTATGGCTACACCTTC
TRBV27	15	TRBJ2-7	TRBD1	NA	CASSLSDRGRGEQYF	TGTGCCAGCAGTTTATCGGACAGGGGCAGGGGGGAGCAGTACTTC
TRBV9	14	TRBJ2-1	NA	NA	CASSSLVGMNEQFF	TGTGCCAGCAGCTCCCTGGTAGGGATGAATGAGCAGTTCTTC
TRBV6-5	14	TRBJ2-1	NA	NA	CASSPLSSYNEQFF	TGTGCCAGCAGTCCTTTGAGCTCCTACAATGAGCAGTTCTTC
TRBV7-9	16	TRBJ1-2	NA	NA	CASSPSVGNSNYGYTF	TGTGCCAGCAGCCCTTCGGTTGGGAATAGCAACTATGGCTACACCTTC
TRBV2	13	TRBJ2-3	TRBD2	NA	CASSREGPDTQYF	TGTGCCAGCAGTCGGGAGGGGCCAGATACGCAGTATTTT
TRBV7-9	17	TRBJ1-5	NA	NA	CASSSSHLDSQGQPQHF	TGTGCCAGCAGTTCTTCCCACCTTGACAGTCAGGGTCAGCCCCAGCATTTT
TRBV5-1	16	TRBJ2-2	TRBD2	NA	CASSGWTSGTGGELFF	TGCGCCAGCAGCGGGTGGACTAGCGGGACTGGCGGGGAGCTGTTTTTT
TRBV5-1	16	TRBJ1-2	TRBD1	NA	CASSHPISGQGAGYTF	TGCGCCAGCAGCCATCCTATATCGGGACAGGGCGCTGGCTACACCTTC
TRBV4-2	16	TRBJ2-1	TRBD1	NA	CASSLSGTGSYNEQFF	TGTGCCAGCAGCCTGTCCGGGACAGGCTCCTACAATGAGCAGTTCTTC
TRBV18	12	TRBJ2-5	NA	NA	CASSPPGETQYF	TGTGCCAGCTCACCACCGGGAGAGACCCAGTACTTC
TRBV7-9	15	TRBJ2-3	TRBD1	NA	CASSPRGSSTDTQYF	TGTGCCAGCAGCCCCAGGGGGTCTAGCACAGATACGCAGTATTTT
TRBV11-2	16	TRBJ1-3	NA	NA	CASSPDINGVGNTIYF	TGTGCCAGCAGCCCTGACATTAACGGGGTTGGAAACACCATATATTTT
TRBV2	13	TRBJ2-5	NA	NA	CASSEGLAETQYF	TGTGCCAGCAGTGAGGGGCTAGCGGAGACCCAGTACTTC
TRBV28	11	TRBJ2-5	NA	NA	CASRWEETQYF	TGTGCCAGCAGGTGGGAAGAGACCCAGTACTTC
TRBV4-2	15	TRBJ2-2	TRBD1	NA	CASSQDWAGGRELFF	TGTGCCAGCAGCCAAGACTGGGCAGGGGGAAGGGAGCTGTTTTTT
TRBV19	14	TRBJ1-1	NA	NA	CASIPEAMNTEAFF	TGTGCCAGTATCCCGGAAGCTATGAACACTGAAGCTTTCTTT
TRBV19	15	TRBJ1-1	NA	once	CASSTAASINTEAFF	TGTGCCAGTAGTACGGCAGCGTCCATTAACACTGAAGCTTTCTTT
TRBV30	11	TRBJ2-5	NA	once	CAWTGGETQYF	TGTGCCTGGACAGGAGGAGAGACCCAGTACTTC
TRBV28	12	TRBJ1-1	NA	NA	CASSVTGREAFF	TGTGCCAGCAGTGTTACAGGTCGTGAAGCTTTCTTT
TRBV7-9	15	TRBJ1-2	TRBD1	NA	CASSLELTGVRGYTF	TGTGCCAGCAGCTTAGAACTAACAGGGGTACGTGGCTACACCTTC
TRBV6-5	14	TRBJ1-2	TRBD1	once	CASSYLRQGSGYTF	TGTGCCAGCAGTTATCTCCGACAGGGCTCTGGCTACACCTTC
TRBV9	14	TRBJ1-2	TRBD1	NA	CASSTKQGARGYTF	TGTGCCAGCAGCACAAAACAGGGGGCGCGGGGCTACACCTTC
TRBV9	17	TRBJ2-1	TRBD2	NA	CASSARGAGGGTNEQFF	TGTGCCAGCAGCGCCAGGGGCGCGGGAGGGGGTACCAATGAGCAGTTCTTC
TRBV7-8	14	TRBJ2-2	NA	NA	CASSLGLNTGELFF	TGTGCCAGCAGCCTCGGACTGAACACCGGGGAGCTGTTTTTT
TRBV19	14	TRBJ2-7	TRBD1	NA	CASSMTQGAREQYF	TGTGCCAGTAGTATGACTCAGGGGGCGCGGGAGCAGTACTTC
TRBV19	15	TRBJ2-2	NA	once	CASSMGMGSPGELFF	TGTGCCAGTAGTATGGGGATGGGGTCCCCCGGGGAGCTGTTTTTT
TRBV28	9	TRBJ2-7	NA	few	CASSFGQYF	TGTGCCAGCAGTTTTGGGCAGTACTTC
TRBV5-1	16	TRBJ2-3	NA	NA	CASSQQGSTGGDTQYF	TGCGCCAGCAGCCAGCAGGGGAGTACGGGTGGAGATACGCAGTATTTT
TRBV7-6	14	TRBJ2-5	NA	NA	CASSLVRWSETQYF	TGTGCCAGCAGCTTAGTTAGGTGGTCGGAGACCCAGTACTTC
TRBV28	15	TRBJ1-1	TRBD1	NA	CASSLVKGADTEAFF	TGTGCCAGCAGTTTAGTGAAGGGGGCCGACACTGAAGCTTTCTTT
TRBV9	14	TRBJ1-3	NA	few	CASRRQLSGNTIYF	TGTGCCAGCAGAAGACAGCTCTCTGGAAACACCATATATTTT
TRBV18	13	TRBJ2-5	NA	NA	CATQQRIQETQYF	TGTGCCACCCAACAACGTATCCAAGAGACCCAGTACTTC
TRBV12-5	16	TRBJ2-2	NA	NA	CASGSRGWERVGELFF	TGTGCTAGTGGCTCGCGGGGATGGGAGAGGGTCGGGGAGCTGTTTTTT